These T cell receptor beta chains were read from a single sample in a study of T cell responses to AZD1222 COVID-19 vaccine. Sequencing was performed with immunoSEQ multiplex PCR; in TCRdb, only in-frame clones are kept and a portion is missing. The table includes more than 100,000 clones, about nine tenths detected once. The starting material was peripheral blood, obtained 28 days after the second AZD1222 dose. All receptors come from an adult who received the AZD1222 COVID-19 vaccine. The CDR3 runs from the conserved cysteine through the conserved F or W. The D gene is left open where the match is weak. A row's size may be missing; if present it is once, few, many or a size class.

size: NA
J: TRBJ1-2
D: TRBD1
V: TRBV2
CDR3: CASSGTGDYGYTF
DNA: TGTGCCAGCAGTGGTACAGGGGACTATGGCTACACCTTC

size: NA
J: TRBJ1-3
D: NA
V: TRBV7-9
CDR3: CASSPVRGSISGNTIYF
DNA: TGTGCCAGCAGCCCCGTCAGGGGTTCGATCTCTGGAAACACCATATATTTT

size: NA
J: TRBJ2-7
D: TRBD1
V: TRBV5-5
CDR3: CASSLVRGTGYEQYF
DNA: TGTGCCAGCAGCTTGGTTAGGGGGACAGGCTACGAGCAGTACTTC

size: NA
J: TRBJ1-1
D: NA
V: TRBV7-3
CDR3: CASSLGARSNTEAFF
DNA: TGTGCCAGCAGCTTAGGCGCCAGATCGAACACTGAAGCTTTCTTT

size: NA
J: TRBJ1-6
D: NA
V: TRBV27
CDR3: CASSPTGTGPYNSPLHF
DNA: TGTGCCAGCAGTCCCACAGGGACGGGGCCTTATAATTCACCCCTCCACTTT

size: few
J: TRBJ2-1
D: TRBD2
V: TRBV7-2
CDR3: CASSLERGSYNEQFF
DNA: TGTGCCAGCAGCCTCGAGCGGGGATCCTACAATGAGCAGTTCTTC

size: NA
J: TRBJ2-7
D: NA
V: TRBV7-9
CDR3: CASSAGLKYEQYF
DNA: TGTGCCAGCAGCGCAGGACTGAAGTACGAGCAGTACTTC

size: NA
J: TRBJ2-3
D: TRBD1
V: TRBV18
CDR3: CASRQGTTDTQYF
DNA: TGTGCCAGCAGACAGGGAACCACAGATACGCAGTATTTT

size: NA
J: TRBJ1-4
D: TRBD1
V: TRBV5-1
CDR3: CASSTRDSEKLFF
DNA: TGCGCCAGCAGTACTAGGGACAGTGAAAAACTGTTTTTT

size: NA
J: TRBJ2-3
D: NA
V: TRBV5-1
CDR3: CASSLESLGTDTQYF
DNA: TGCGCCAGCAGCTTGGAGAGCCTTGGCACAGATACGCAGTATTTT

size: NA
J: TRBJ1-5
D: NA
V: TRBV4-3
CDR3: CASSHNPSGAGDQPQHF
DNA: TGCGCCAGCAGCCACAACCCCTCAGGGGCGGGGGATCAGCCCCAGCATTTT

size: once
J: TRBJ1-1
D: NA
V: TRBV30
CDR3: CAWREALQAFF
DNA: TGTGCCTGGAGAGAGGCCCTGCAAGCTTTCTTT

size: NA
J: TRBJ1-2
D: TRBD1
V: TRBV5-8
CDR3: CASSKNPGTANYGYTF
DNA: TGTGCCAGCAGTAAGAACCCGGGGACAGCTAACTATGGCTACACCTTC

size: NA
J: TRBJ1-5
D: NA
V: TRBV7-2
CDR3: CASSFGGGQPQHF
DNA: TGTGCCAGCAGCTTCGGAGGGGGGCAGCCCCAGCATTTT

size: NA
J: TRBJ1-2
D: TRBD1
V: TRBV7-2
CDR3: CASSLGGWDRVEGYTF
DNA: TGTGCCAGCAGCTTAGGGGGCTGGGACAGGGTGGAGGGCTACACCTTC

size: NA
J: TRBJ2-7
D: TRBD1
V: TRBV6-5
CDR3: CASSYPGQAYEQYF
DNA: TGTGCCAGCAGTTACCCGGGACAGGCTTACGAGCAGTACTTC

size: NA
J: TRBJ2-3
D: NA
V: TRBV5-6
CDR3: CASTPRVGGGPDTQYF
DNA: TGTGCCAGCACCCCCCGGGTGGGAGGGGGGCCAGATACGCAGTATTTT

size: NA
J: TRBJ1-5
D: TRBD1
V: TRBV4-2
CDR3: CASSPRQGRNQPQHF
DNA: TGTGCCAGCAGCCCCCGACAGGGGCGCAATCAGCCCCAGCATTTT

size: NA
J: TRBJ1-2
D: NA
V: TRBV3-1/TRBV3-2
CDR3: CASKLEGLNYGYTF
DNA: TGTGCCAGCAAGCTCGAGGGACTTAACTATGGCTACACCTTC

size: NA
J: TRBJ1-5
D: TRBD1
V: TRBV6-2/TRBV6-3
CDR3: CASSYRGQGFNQPQHF
DNA: TGTGCCAGCAGTTACCGGGGACAGGGGTTCAATCAGCCCCAGCATTTT

size: NA
J: TRBJ2-1
D: TRBD2
V: TRBV18
CDR3: CASSPTGLASNEQFF
DNA: TGTGCCAGCTCACCGACGGGACTAGCGAGCAATGAGCAGTTCTTC

size: NA
J: TRBJ1-1
D: NA
V: TRBV3-1/TRBV3-2
CDR3: CASSQEWGRGEAFF
DNA: TGTGCCAGCAGCCAAGAATGGGGGAGAGGTGAAGCTTTCTTT

size: NA
J: TRBJ1-5
D: NA
V: TRBV7-2
CDR3: CASSLAEGRQPQHF
DNA: TGTGCCAGCAGCTTAGCGGAGGGGAGGCAGCCCCAGCATTTT

size: once
J: TRBJ1-3
D: NA
V: TRBV5-1
CDR3: CASSFQGTGNTIYF
DNA: TGCGCCAGCAGCTTTCAGGGCACTGGAAACACCATATATTTT

size: NA
J: TRBJ1-2
D: TRBD1
V: TRBV4-3
CDR3: CASSQGTGSNYGYTF
DNA: TGCGCCAGCAGCCAAGGGACAGGGTCCAACTATGGCTACACCTTC

size: NA
J: TRBJ2-3
D: TRBD2
V: TRBV5-6
CDR3: CASSLGPLAGTPDTQYF
DNA: TGTGCCAGCAGCTTGGGCCCTCTAGCGGGGACACCAGATACGCAGTATTTT

size: NA
J: TRBJ2-5
D: NA
V: TRBV7-9
CDR3: CASSLQGTQETQYF
DNA: TGTGCCAGCAGCCTACAGGGGACTCAAGAGACCCAGTACTTC

size: NA
J: TRBJ2-7
D: NA
V: TRBV11-1
CDR3: CASSPRDLSYEQYF
DNA: TGTGCCAGCAGCCCACGGGACCTCTCATACGAGCAGTACTTC

size: NA
J: TRBJ2-1
D: TRBD2
V: TRBV27
CDR3: CASRVSGAVAYNEQFF
DNA: TGTGCCAGCAGGGTTAGCGGGGCCGTTGCTTACAATGAGCAGTTCTTC

size: NA
J: TRBJ1-6
D: TRBD1
V: TRBV5-5
CDR3: CASSPQGAIAGSPLHF
DNA: TGTGCCAGCAGCCCTCAGGGGGCGATAGCTGGTTCACCCCTCCACTTT

size: NA
J: TRBJ1-2
D: NA
V: TRBV23-1
CDR3: CASSLTTGYTF
DNA: TGCGCCAGCAGTCTAACAACCGGCTACACCTTC

size: NA
J: TRBJ2-7
D: NA
V: TRBV5-1
CDR3: CASSLGPRGEVYEQYF
DNA: TGCGCCAGCAGCTTGGGGCCGAGAGGGGAGGTCTACGAGCAGTACTTC

size: NA
J: TRBJ1-1
D: NA
V: TRBV7-9
CDR3: CASSLQPALTEAFF
DNA: TGTGCCAGCAGCTTACAGCCCGCCTTAACTGAAGCTTTCTTT

size: NA
J: TRBJ1-1
D: TRBD1
V: TRBV12-5
CDR3: CASGNHRGRDTEAFF
DNA: TGTGCTAGTGGAAACCACAGGGGGCGAGACACTGAAGCTTTCTTT

size: once
J: TRBJ2-2
D: NA
V: TRBV11-3
CDR3: CASSSFGELFF
DNA: TGTGCCAGCAGCAGCTTCGGGGAGCTGTTTTTT

size: NA
J: TRBJ2-7
D: NA
V: TRBV21-1
CDR3: CASSNPGQPVTYEQYF
DNA: TGTGCCAGCAGCAACCCAGGGCAACCCGTAACCTACGAGCAGTACTTC

size: NA
J: TRBJ1-3
D: NA
V: TRBV4-1
CDR3: CASSQLPTVLGNTIYF
DNA: TGCGCCAGCAGCCAATTACCGACAGTCCTCGGAAACACCATATATTTT

size: NA
J: TRBJ2-1
D: TRBD2
V: TRBV5-4
CDR3: CASSGLAGGRGEQFF
DNA: TGTGCCAGCAGCGGACTAGCGGGGGGGAGGGGTGAGCAGTTCTTC

size: NA
J: TRBJ1-6
D: NA
V: TRBV18
CDR3: CASSPPPALGEYNSPLHF
DNA: TGTGCCAGCTCACCACCGCCAGCCCTGGGGGAATATAATTCACCCCTCCACTTT

size: NA
J: TRBJ1-2
D: TRBD1
V: TRBV4-3
CDR3: CASSPASTGTLWGYTF
DNA: TGCGCCAGCAGCCCCGCCTCGACAGGGACCCTTTGGGGCTACACCTTC

size: few
J: TRBJ1-1
D: NA
V: TRBV18
CDR3: CASSPDRLSTEAFF
DNA: TGTGCCAGCTCACCAGACAGGTTAAGTACTGAAGCTTTCTTT

size: NA
J: TRBJ2-7
D: NA
V: TRBV7-8
CDR3: CASSRSYEQYF
DNA: TGTGCCAGCAGCCGCTCCTACGAGCAGTACTTC

size: few
J: TRBJ2-5
D: NA
V: TRBV5-1
CDR3: CASSLLGLQETQYF
DNA: TGCGCCAGCAGCTTGCTAGGGCTCCAAGAGACCCAGTACTTC